This entry describes one TCR beta chain. The time point here: pretreatment peripheral blood. These data belong to a study of PD-L1 blockade in urothelial cancer. On the study more broadly: Administration of atezolizumab to patients began around 2014, at 1,200 mg intravenously every 3 weeks. Blood samples contained a median 141,255 T cells.

V lost 7 bases and J lost 0, with 14 bases in between. Germline loops: CDR1 MNHEY, CDR2 SVGAGI. The CDR3 runs to 15 residues. Sequencing used immunoSEQ multiplex PCR; TCRdb keeps in-frame clones, though not all of them. The table shows tens of thousands of clones, with around four fifths occurring only once. This TCR was sampled from a man in his forties or fifties with urothelial cancer. The sample consisted of PBMCs, taken around atezolizumab (anti-PD-L1) treatment. The V gene is TRBV6-5, the J gene TRBJ2-3, with D perhaps matching TRBD1 (6 bases). CDR3 sequence (DNA): TGTGCCAGCACCGGGCAGGGGTTAAGCACAGATACGCAGTATTTT. Protein sequence: CASTGQGLSTDTQYF.